Shown below are 23 T cell receptor beta chains from a single sample sequenced in a study of blood T cell repertoires in COVID-19. Only in-frame clones appear in the TCRdb table, and some are missing; sequencing was by immunoSEQ multiplex PCR. In the table there are about 94,000 clones, 87% of which are singletons. Sequenced material: peripheral blood. These receptors were taken from a human donor with acute or convalescent COVID-19. The donor label of this sample is uncertain.

The chain couples TRBV7-2 to TRBJ2-1, with D tentatively TRBD1 (6 bases). Trimming removed 3 bases from V and 2 bases from J, with 17 bases in between. Germline values: CDR1 SGHTA, CDR2 FQGNSA. The CDR3 length is 17 residues. In DNA form, the CDR3 reads TGTGCCAGCAGCTTCGGGACAACCCTGTTTGCCTACAATGAGCAGTTCTTC. It translates to CASSFGTTLFAYNEQFF.

The chain uses TRBV5-6 and TRBJ1-2, with D hard to call. V lost 1 base and J lost 5, with 24 bases in between. Germline loops: CDR1 SGHDT, CDR2 YYEEEE. This CDR3 has 18 residues. The CDR3 bases are TGTGCCAGCAGCTTGCCCCTTGGATTGGAGGGTATAGGATATGGCTACACCTTC. Translating it yields CASSLPLGLEGIGYGYTF.

The CDR3, as DNA: TGTGCCAGCAGCTTAGGGTCCAGGTTATCTGAAGCTTTCTTT. It specifies CASSLGSRLSEAFF. J is TRBJ1-1 and V is TRBV11-3; no definite D call. CDR3 length: 14 amino acids. Germline V lookup: CDR1 SGHNT, CDR2 YENEEA. V was cut by 1 base and J by 6 bases, with 12 bases left in between.

The CDR3 nucleotides are TGTGCCTGGGGGGACGGGGGCACTGAAGCTTTCTTT. Its translation: CAWGDGGTEAFF. J is TRBJ1-1 and V is TRBV30, with D maybe TRBD1 (5 bases). The CDR3 is 12 amino acids. Trimming left V 5 bases short and J 4 bases short, with 11 bases between. Germline V gene lookup returns CDR1 GTSNPN and CDR2 SVGIG (reference sequence). Variable domain in full (rest from reference TRBV30 and TRBJ1-1): SQTIHQWPATLVQPVGSPLSLECTVEGTSNPNLYWYRQAAGRGLQLLFYSVGIGQISSEVPQNLSASRPQDRQFILSSKKLLLSDSGFYLCAWGDGGTEAFFGQGTRLTVV.

The chain is built from TRBV28 and TRBJ2-1; 7 nucleotides line up with TRBD2. The CDR3 consists of 14 residues. CDR1 MDHEN and CDR2 SYDVKM come from the germline V gene. With 2 bases clipped from V and 5 bases from J, the junction kept 3 bases outside the gene matches. This CDR3 reads CASSLGRVDNEQFF. The CDR3 DNA sequence: TGTGCCAGCAGTTTAGGGAGGGTTGACAATGAGCAGTTCTTC.

The chain joins TRBV28 to TRBJ1-6, with TRBD1 matching 8 bases. CDR1 and CDR2 (germline): MDHEN, SYDVKM. The V gene end was trimmed by 8 bases and the J gene end by 5 bases; junction bases not matched to a gene: 5. This CDR3 has 14 amino acids. Here the CDR3 DNA reads TGTGCCAGCTCGCCAGGGGGCAATAATTCACCCCTCCACTTT. Amino acid sequence: CASSPGGNNSPLHF.

V gene TRBV27 combines with J gene TRBJ2-1, with TRBD2 as a possible D gene (6 bases). V lost 3 bases and J lost 5, with 17 bases in between. Germline V CDR1 and CDR2: MNHEY, SMNVEV (reference sequence). The CDR3 is made up of 16 amino acids. Here the CDR3 reads CASSLPGGPQDNEQFF. CDR3 nucleotides: TGTGCCAGCAGTTTGCCCGGGGGACCACAAGACAATGAGCAGTTCTTC.

The genes are TRBV13 and TRBJ2-4, with TRBD2 identical over 10 bases. Germline V gene lookup returns CDR1 PRHDT and CDR2 FYEKMQ (reference sequence). The V segment lost 1 base and the J segment 4 bases; nucleotides outside the gene matches: 7. The CDR3 length is 17 residues. CDR3 protein: CASSLAASGGPKNIQYF. DNA of the CDR3: TGTGCCAGCAGCTTAGCGGCTAGCGGGGGTCCAAAAAACATTCAGTACTTC.

This chain joins TRBV3-1 (or the pseudogene TRBV3-2) and TRBJ2-2; 11 bases are shared with TRBD2. The CDR3 sequence is 16 residues long. Per germline, CDR1 LGHDT and CDR2 YNNKEL (reference sequence). Unmatched junction bases numbered 2, after V lost 5 bases and J lost 0 bases. Here the CDR3 reads CASSFSGGANTGELFF. The CDR3 coding sequence is TGTGCCAGCAGCTTTAGCGGGGGGGCGAACACCGGGGAGCTGTTTTTT.

The chain has TRBV30 and TRBJ2-3; TRBD1 aligns across 7 bases. With 7 bases clipped from V and 7 bases from J, the junction kept 5 bases outside the gene matches. The CDR3 extends over 11 amino acids. From germline, CDR1 is GTSNPN and CDR2 SVGIG (reference sequence). The CDR3 spells CAYQGVNTQYF. DNA of the CDR3: TGTGCCTATCAGGGGGTCAATACGCAGTATTTT.

CDR3 sequence (DNA): TGTGCCAGCAGCGTCGGGACAGGGGCGGGTGGAGCTTTCTTT. Residues: CASSVGTGAGGAFF. The chain recombines TRBV7-2 with TRBJ1-1; 10 nucleotides agree with TRBD1. Looked up from germline, CDR1 is SGHTA and CDR2 is FQGNSA. J was trimmed by 10 bases and V by 5 bases; bases with no gene match: 10. This CDR3 contains 14 residues.

The chain has TRBV9 and TRBJ1-6; no clear D gene. The CDR3 covers 16 residues. V was shortened by 0 bases and J by 6 bases, with 13 bases between the two germline ends. Germline V CDR1 and CDR2: SGDLS, YYNGEE. CDR3 nucleotides: TGTGCCAGCAGCGTAGCTGAGAACAGCCCTAATTCACCCCTCCACTTT. It is translated as CASSVAENSPNSPLHF.

The CDR3 nucleotides read TGTGCCAGCAGCCAAGACGCGGGTGAGCAGTACTTC. It translates to CASSQDAGEQYF. This chain uses TRBV3-1 (or the pseudogene TRBV3-2) with TRBJ2-7; D might be TRBD2 (5 bases). V gave up 0 bases and J gave up 7 bases, with 7 bases separating them. CDR1 is LGHDT, CDR2 YNNKEL, per germline (reference sequence). CDR3 length equals 12 residues.

The rearrangement joins TRBV4-3 to TRBJ2-7, with 9 positions matching TRBD2. This CDR3 has 15 amino acids. With V trimmed by 5 bases and J by 3 bases, 8 bases remained unmatched. The germline V gene has CDR1 LGHNA and CDR2 YSLEER. DNA for the CDR3: TGCGCCAGCAGCTACTCAGCGGGGGGCCTCTACGAGCAGTACTTC. Its protein product is CASSYSAGGLYEQYF.

The chain has TRBV18 and TRBJ1-5; 7 bases fit TRBD1. CDR3 length equals 16 residues. Looked up from germline, CDR1 is KGHSH and CDR2 is LQKENI. J gave up 2 bases and V 2 bases, and 6 bases lay outside the gene matches. Here the CDR3 reads CASSPAAGGGNQPQHF. The CDR3 DNA reads TGTGCCAGCTCACCAGCGGCAGGGGGTGGCAATCAGCCCCAGCATTTT.

The chain couples TRBV5-1 to TRBJ1-2; D not resolved. The V end lost 0 bases, the J end lost 0 bases, and 9 bases lay between the germline ends. Germline CDR1 and CDR2: SGHRS and YFSETQ. The CDR3 is 15 residues long. In DNA form, the CDR3 reads TGCGCCAGCAGCTTGGACCCTAGAGCTAACTATGGCTACACCTTC. Translation gives CASSLDPRANYGYTF.

The chain recombines TRBV6-5 with TRBJ1-2; 9 bases align to TRBD1. This CDR3 comprises 13 residues. From germline, CDR1 is MNHEY and CDR2 SVGAGI. The J segment lost 6 bases and the V segment lost 5 bases, leaving 4 bases of the junction unmatched. CDR3 loop: CASSPTGGNGYTF. CDR3 bases: TGTGCCAGCAGTCCCACAGGGGGCAATGGCTACACCTTC.

This chain joins TRBV10-3 and TRBJ1-2; a weak D match, TRBD1 (5 bases). The V and J ends lost 2 bases and 6 bases respectively, with 19 bases between them. The germline CDR1 and CDR2 sequences are ENHRY and SYGVKD. There are 16 residues in the CDR3. Here the CDR3 reads CAISEGAGQGPHGYTF. CDR3 nucleotides: TGTGCCATCAGTGAGGGGGCAGGACAAGGGCCGCATGGCTACACCTTC.

V gene TRBV6-1 combines with J gene TRBJ1-1, with unresolved D. The CDR3 length is 13 residues. The germline CDR1 and CDR2 sequences are MNHNS and SASEGT. V lost 3 bases, J lost 3 bases, and 8 bases lay in between. In DNA, the CDR3 is TGTGCCAGCAGTGAGAGGAGAGACACTGAAGCTTTCTTT. The encoded protein is CASSERRDTEAFF.

The V call is TRBV29-1, the J call TRBJ1-2; 7 bases are a match to TRBD1. CDR1 is SQVTM, CDR2 ANQGSEA, per germline. The CDR3 covers 13 residues. The V gene end was trimmed by 3 bases and the J gene end by 2 bases; junction bases not matched to a gene: 3. The chain's CDR3 is CSVEGQLNYGYTF. The CDR3 coding sequence is TGCAGCGTTGAGGGACAGCTAAACTATGGCTACACCTTC.

The rearrangement links TRBV18 to TRBJ2-7, with D possibly TRBD2 on 6 matching bases. The CDR3 length is 13 residues. Germline CDR1 is KGHSH and CDR2 is LQKENI. V lost 5 bases and J 1 base, leaving 9 bases between the germline ends. Here the CDR3 DNA reads TGTGCCAGCTCATTGGGACTTTCCTACGAGCAGTACTTC. Its translation is CASSLGLSYEQYF.

The chain has TRBV28 and TRBJ1-2; D gene ambiguous. V lost 4 bases to trimming and J lost 6 bases, with 6 bases between them. CDR1 is MDHEN, CDR2 SYDVKM, per germline. The CDR3 sequence is 11 residues long. Written as DNA, the CDR3 is TGTGCCAGCAGTTCGAGGGATGGCTACACCTTC. Its translation is CASSSRDGYTF.

The CDR3 loop reads CAWSGQGFEQYF. As DNA, the CDR3 is TGTGCCTGGAGTGGACAGGGTTTCGAGCAGTACTTC. This sequence joins TRBV30 and TRBJ2-7; 7 nucleotides match TRBD1. CDR1 is GTSNPN and CDR2 is SVGIG in the germline V gene (reference sequence). V dropped 1 base and J dropped 6; count of bases not matched to a gene: 3. The CDR3 sequence is 12 residues long.